This TCR beta chain was obtained from a study of blood T cells in healthy people across ages. A second PCR, run for about 7 to 12 cycles, used a sample-barcoded 5' primer plus a J-beta primer mix. Researchers report that a template-switch adaptor with 12 random nucleotides tagged each cDNA molecule. Sequencing recovered at least 3 million CDR3-containing paired-end reads from each sample. A single record per CDR3 protein comes from TCRdb applying MiXCR to the 5' RACE reads. The data show roughly 2 million distinct CDR3 sequences, around 50% seen once. Per sample, no less than 5.5 micrograms of total RNA were extracted. V lost 6 bases to trimming and J lost 3 bases, with 9 bases between them. CDR1 is LGHDT, CDR2 YNNKEL, per germline (reference sequence). CDR3 length equals 13 residues.

Material for sequencing was blood. The V and J genes are TRBV3-1 and TRBJ1-5; TRBD1 is a possible D gene (6 bases). This receptor was identified in a middle-aged woman in good health. Written as DNA, the CDR3 is TGTGCCAGCAGAGCAGGGGTCAATCAGCCCCAGCATTTT. Its translation: CASRAGVNQPQHF.